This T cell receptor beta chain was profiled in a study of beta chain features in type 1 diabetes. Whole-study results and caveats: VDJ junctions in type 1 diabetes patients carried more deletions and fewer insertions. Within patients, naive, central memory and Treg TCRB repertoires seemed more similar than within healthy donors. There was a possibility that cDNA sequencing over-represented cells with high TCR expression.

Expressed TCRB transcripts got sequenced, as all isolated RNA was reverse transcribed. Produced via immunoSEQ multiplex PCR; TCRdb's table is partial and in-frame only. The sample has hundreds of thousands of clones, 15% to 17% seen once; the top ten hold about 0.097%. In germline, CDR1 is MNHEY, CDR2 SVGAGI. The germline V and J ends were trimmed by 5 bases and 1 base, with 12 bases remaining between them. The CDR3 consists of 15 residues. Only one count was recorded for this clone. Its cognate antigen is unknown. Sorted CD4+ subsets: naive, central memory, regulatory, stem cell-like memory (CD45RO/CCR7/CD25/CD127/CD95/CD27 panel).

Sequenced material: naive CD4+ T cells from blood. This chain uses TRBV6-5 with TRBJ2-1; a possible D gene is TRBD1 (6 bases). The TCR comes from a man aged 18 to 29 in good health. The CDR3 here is CASSHEGVSYNEQFF. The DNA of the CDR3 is TGTGCCAGCAGTCACGAGGGGGTTTCCTACAATGAGCAGTTCTTC.